This T cell receptor (beta chain) was identified in a study of OX40 agonist ivuxolimab in advanced cancers. General observations from the study: In the 0.1 to 3.0 mg/kg range, CD4+ and CD8+ blood T cells had expanded clonally by week 6. People who partly responded at 0.1-3.0 mg/kg had some of the least clonal expansion seen.

Repertoires were generated with immunoSEQ multiplex PCR, while TCRdb's copy carries only in-frame clones and drops some. The sample has tens of thousands of clones; more than 75% are singletons. There are 13 residues in the CDR3. In germline, CDR1 is GTSNPN, CDR2 SVGIG (reference sequence). The V gene lost 0 bases and the J gene lost 7 bases, with 9 bases spanning the gap. With regard to this clone: Antigen unknown.

Patients were excluded for autoimmune disease history or systemic immunosuppression. The TCR comes from an adult with an advanced solid tumor such as melanoma, head and neck, liver or kidney cancer. Sequencing used CD4+ or CD8+ T cells sorted from blood, obtained in a trial of the OX40 agonist ivuxolimab. The V and J genes are TRBV30 and TRBJ2-2; D gene unclear. CDR3 DNA: TGTGCCTGGAGTGTAAGGACCGGCGGGGAGCTGTTTTTT. This sequence encodes CAWSVRTGGELFF.